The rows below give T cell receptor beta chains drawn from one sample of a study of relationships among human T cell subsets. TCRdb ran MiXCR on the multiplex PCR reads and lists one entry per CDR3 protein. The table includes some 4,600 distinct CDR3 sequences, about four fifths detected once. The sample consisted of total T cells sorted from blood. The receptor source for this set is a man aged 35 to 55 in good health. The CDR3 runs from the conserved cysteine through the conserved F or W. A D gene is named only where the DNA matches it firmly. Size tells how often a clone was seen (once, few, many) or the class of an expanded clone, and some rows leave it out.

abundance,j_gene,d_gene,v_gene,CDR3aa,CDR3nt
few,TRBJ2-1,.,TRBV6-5,CASSSRGQRQFF,TGTGCCAGCAGTTCACGCGGGCAGAGACAGTTCTTC
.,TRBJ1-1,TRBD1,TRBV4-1,CASSQDRGGKGGMNTEAFF,TGCGCCAGCAGCCAAGATCGGGGAGGGAAAGGGGGCATGAACACTGAAGCTTTCTTT
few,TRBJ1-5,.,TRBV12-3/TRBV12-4,CASSSHNNQPQHF,TGTGCCAGCAGTTCCCATAACAATCAGCCCCAGCATTTT
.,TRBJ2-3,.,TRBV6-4,CASSAGGTDTQYF,TGTGCCAGCAGTGCAGGGGGCACAGATACGCAGTATTTT
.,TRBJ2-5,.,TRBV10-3,CAISDGGGQETQYF,TGTGCCATCAGTGACGGGGGCGGGCAAGAGACCCAGTACTTC
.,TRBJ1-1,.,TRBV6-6,CVSSSGGLNTEAFF,TGTGTCAGCAGTTCCGGTGGGTTGAACACTGAAGCTTTCTTT
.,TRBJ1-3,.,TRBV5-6,CASSLGLISGNTIYF,TGTGCCAGCAGCTTGGGTCTCATCTCTGGAAACACCATATATTTT
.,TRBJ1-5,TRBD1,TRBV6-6,CASSSDRGPNQPQHF,TGTGCCAGCAGTTCCGACAGGGGGCCCAATCAGCCCCAGCATTTT
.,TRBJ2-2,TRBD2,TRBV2,CASSSLAGATGELFF,TGTGCCAGCAGTTCACTAGCGGGAGCCACCGGGGAGCTGTTTTTT
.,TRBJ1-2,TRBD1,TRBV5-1,CASSLGGQGEDTF,TGCGCCAGCAGCTTGGGCGGACAGGGTGAAGACACCTTC
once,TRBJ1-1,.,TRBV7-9,CASFRTQAQNTEAFF,TGTGCCAGCTTTAGGACTCAAGCTCAAAACACTGAAGCTTTCTTT
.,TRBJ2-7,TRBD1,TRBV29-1,CSVEDPGQGKYEQYF,TGCAGCGTTGAAGATCCCGGACAGGGGAAGTACGAGCAGTACTTC
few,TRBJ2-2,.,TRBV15,CATSSGLGRELFF,TGTGCCACCAGCAGTGGACTTGGGAGGGAGCTGTTTTTT
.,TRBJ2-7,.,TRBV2,CASSEGAYEQYF,TGTGCCAGCAGTGAAGGGGCCTACGAGCAGTACTTC
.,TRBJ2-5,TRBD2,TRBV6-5,CASSYYGRGGSEETQYF,TGTGCCAGCAGTTACTACGGACGCGGGGGATCGGAAGAGACCCAGTACTTC
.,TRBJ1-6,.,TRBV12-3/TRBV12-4,CASSLVEGNSPLHF,TGTGCCAGCAGTTTGGTCGAGGGGAATTCACCCCTCCACTTT
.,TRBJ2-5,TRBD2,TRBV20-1,CSASGTRGETQYF,TGCAGTGCCTCCGGGACTAGAGGCGAGACCCAGTACTTC
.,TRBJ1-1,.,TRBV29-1,CSVEALDNPTEAFF,TGCAGCGTTGAAGCTTTGGACAATCCCACTGAAGCTTTCTTT
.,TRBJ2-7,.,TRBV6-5,CASLGTSYEQYF,TGTGCCAGCTTGGGGACTTCCTACGAGCAGTACTTC
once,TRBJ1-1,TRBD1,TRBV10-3,CAISLGQSKNTEAFF,TGTGCCATCAGTCTGGGACAGTCAAAGAACACTGAAGCTTTCTTT
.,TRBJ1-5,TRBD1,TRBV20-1,CSASGQGRSNQPQHF,TGCAGTGCTAGTGGACAGGGACGCAGCAATCAGCCCCAGCATTTT
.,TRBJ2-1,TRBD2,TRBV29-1,CSVEESGGSEQFF,TGCAGCGTTGAAGAATCGGGGGGGTCTGAGCAGTTCTTC
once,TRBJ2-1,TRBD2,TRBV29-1,CSGELAGAGPLYNEQFF,TGCAGCGGTGAGCTAGCGGGAGCGGGTCCCCTCTACAATGAGCAGTTCTTC
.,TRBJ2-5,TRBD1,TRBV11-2,CASSPGQGETQYF,TGTGCCAGCAGCCCGGGACAGGGGGAGACCCAGTACTTC
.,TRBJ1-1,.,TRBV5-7,CASSLRGNTEAFF,TGCGCCAGCAGCTTAAGGGGGAACACTGAAGCTTTCTTT
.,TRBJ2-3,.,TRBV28,CASSSSGVKDTQYF,TGTGCCAGCAGCTCCTCAGGGGTCAAAGATACGCAGTATTTT
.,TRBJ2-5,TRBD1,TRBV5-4,CASHGQGETQYF,TGTGCCAGCCACGGACAGGGAGAGACCCAGTACTTC
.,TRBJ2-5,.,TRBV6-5,CASSTRETQYF,TGTGCCAGCAGTACCCGCGAGACCCAGTACTTC
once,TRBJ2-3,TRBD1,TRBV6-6,CASNSQGEDTQYF,TGTGCCAGCAATTCCCAGGGGGAAGATACGCAGTATTTT
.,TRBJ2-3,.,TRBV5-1,CASSLEQSARADTQYF,TGCGCCAGCAGCTTGGAACAGTCGGCCCGGGCAGATACGCAGTATTTT
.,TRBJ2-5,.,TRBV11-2,CASSLDSVGAQYF,TGTGCCAGCAGCTTAGATTCGGTAGGAGCCCAGTACTTC